This T cell receptor beta chain is from a study of graft-versus-host responses after intestinal transplantation. For the study at large: The recipients all started with anti-thymocyte globulin induction and then took tacrolimus and steroids for three to four years.

Details on this clone: Its antigen remains unknown.

The study, taken as a whole, reports: GvH clones were found in recipient marrow; some appeared first in ileum or blood.

This CDR3 has 13 residues. V was pared by 1 base and J by 6 bases, with 9 bases between. From germline, CDR1 is SGHVS and CDR2 FQNEAQ. The assay was immunoSEQ multiplex PCR, and TCRdb's table has in-frame clones only and misses some. The sample carries 99,000 or so clones, just under 95% recorded once. The input for sequencing was unstimulated CD8+ T cells sorted from spleen or lymph node cells, taken before transplant. The chain recombines TRBV7-8 with TRBJ1-2; no definite D call. This clonotype was sampled from a human donor who was the organ donor for an intestinal transplant. In DNA form, the CDR3 reads TGTGCCAGCAGCTTAGTATCCGGAGATGGCTACACCTTC. Its protein is CASSLVSGDGYTF.